The source of this TCR beta chain is a study of response to subunit inactivated influenza vaccine. Study outcomes and limitations: Each seasonal flu vaccination may recruit only limited new T cells, authors suggested.

Germline V CDR1 and CDR2: LGHNA, YNFKEQ. The CDR3 spans 13 residues. V was cut by 4 bases and J by 5 bases, with 12 bases left in between. This clonotype was counted only a few times. The antigen is undetermined. TCRdb passed the RT-PCR reads through MiXCR, listing each CDR3 protein once. Here the sample spans 540,000 or so distinct CDR3 sequences, approximately 12% being singletons. This receptor was identified in a man in his forties or fifties who received an inactivated influenza vaccine. This chain uses TRBV4-2 with TRBJ2-7; maybe TRBD2 (6 bases). The sequenced sample was PBMCs from blood, obtained more than 35 days after vaccination. CDR3 nucleotides: TGTGCCAGCAGCCCCCGGGGAGGCGACGAGCAGTACTTC. Translation gives CASSPRGGDEQYF.